These 22 T cell receptor beta chains share one sample of origin, sequenced in a study of regulatory T cells in long-lasting Graves disease (dated by TCRdb to the early 2020s). The library was made by multiplex PCR. The data were produced on an Illumina HiSeq 4000. iRepertoire HTBI primers and Arm-PCR amplification of CDR3 regions were used to construct TCR beta libraries. The public reads were quality trimmed at Q25 with fastp and then assembled into clones with MiXCR by TCRdb, keeping productive beta chains. Under each unique CDR3 protein, matching rows form one entry showing the most common genes and DNA. The sample has roughly 300,000 distinct CDR3 sequences on record, around a fifth of them singletons. The ten most abundant clones make up 29% of the sample. The time point tag for this specimen amounts to: persistent/refractory GD, antithyroid drugs over 5 years with positive TRAb. For both TCR sequencing and RNA sequencing, RNA was extracted from PBMCs in TRIzol.

Sequencing was performed on peripheral blood mononuclear cells (PBMCs), taken when the disease was refractory, from a patient treated with antithyroid drugs. The source of these receptors is a female donor with Graves disease.

The chain carries TRBV11-3 and TRBJ2-2; D gene uncertain. CDR3 length: 15 residues. Germline CDR1 reads SGHNT; CDR2 reads YENEEA. Trimming left V 3 bases short and J 6 bases short, with 14 bases between. CDR3 nucleotides: TGTGCCAGCAGCTTCGGTGGGATTCAAGCCGGGGAGCTGTTTTTT. Translated: CASSFGGIQAGELFF.

This clonotype has at least ten counts. The V call is TRBV6-1, the J call TRBJ2-4; 7 bases match TRBD1. V was pared by 4 bases and J by 0 bases, with 3 bases of the junction left unmatched. Germline V gives CDR1 MNHNS, CDR2 SASEGT. The CDR3 has 15 residues. The CDR3 DNA sequence: TGTGCCAGCAGTGGACAGGGACAAGCCAAAAACATTCAGTACTTC. This encodes CASSGQGQAKNIQYF.

The rearrangement uses TRBV7-2 and TRBJ2-7, with D perhaps being TRBD1 or TRBD2 (5 bases each). The CDR3 runs 16 residues. Between the trimmed V and J ends, which lost 2 bases and 2 bases, there was a span of 16 bases. CDR1 is SGHTA and CDR2 is FQGNSA in the germline V gene. In DNA, the CDR3 is TGTGCCAGCAGCTTACTACCAGGGACGACGGCCTACGAGCAGTACTTC. Amino acid sequence: CASSLLPGTTAYEQYF.

This clonotype was found many times. The chain recombines TRBV2 with TRBJ2-5, with a weak D call TRBD1 (5 bases). This CDR3 spans 14 amino acids. Trimming pared 8 bases from V and 4 bases from J, leaving 17 bases between. Germline values: CDR1 SNHLY, CDR2 FYNNEI. CDR3 DNA: TGTGCCAGCGGGTGGAGTAGGGGTACAGAGACCCAGTACTTC. Residues: CASGWSRGTETQYF.

This clonotype was observed many times. This chain uses TRBV10-3 with TRBJ1-1; no definite D call. V was clipped by 7 bases and J by 0 bases, with 12 bases between them. Germline assignment: CDR1 ENHRY and CDR2 SYGVKD. This CDR3 has 14 amino acids. CDR3 DNA: TGTGCCATCACATCGACCAACTTGAACACTGAAGCTTTCTTT. It yields the protein CAITSTNLNTEAFF.

This clonotype was observed at least ten times. The V and J genes are TRBV6-2 or TRBV6-3 and TRBJ1-2; D is unclear. This CDR3 contains 19 residues. Germline-derived CDR1 and CDR2 are MNHEY and SVGEGT. The V end lost 4 bases, the J end lost 4 bases, and 28 bases lay between the germline ends. CDR3 coding DNA: TGTGCCAGCAGTTCGTTTCTTTCGCTACCGAGGGAAGTTACCTATGGCTACACCTTC. Amino acids: CASSSFLSLPREVTYGYTF.

This clonotype was seen repeatedly, ten times or more. This chain uses TRBV12-3 or TRBV12-4 with TRBJ1-1, with D unresolved. The V and J ends lost 0 bases and 3 bases respectively, with 8 bases between them. The CDR3 extends over 14 amino acids. In DNA form, the CDR3 reads TGTGCCAGCAGTTTAGCGCTCACGGACACTGAAGCTTTCTTT. Residues: CASSLALTDTEAFF.

The genes are TRBV3-1 and TRBJ1-1; D perhaps matches TRBD1 (5 bases). The CDR3 contains 18 residues. From germline, CDR1 is LGHDT and CDR2 YNNKEL (reference sequence). V lost 1 base, J lost 1 base, and 19 bases lay in between. CDR3 loop: CASSQVGLRGIENTEAFF. The CDR3, as DNA: TGTGCCAGCAGCCAAGTCGGCCTCCGGGGGATCGAGAACACTGAAGCTTTCTTT.

This clonotype was detected ten times or more. The chain combines TRBV6-1 with TRBJ1-1; D is unresolved. The V end lost 4 bases, the J end lost 10 bases, and 10 bases lay between the germline ends. The CDR3 has 11 residues. From germline, CDR1 is MNHNS and CDR2 SASEGT. The CDR3 region is CASSVRFGAFF. The CDR3 DNA is TGTGCCAGCAGTGTCCGGTTTGGAGCTTTCTTT.

Worth noting for this clonotype: Because it lacks the conserved phenylalanine or tryptophan at the end, this CDR3 is likely a read error. The chain joins TRBV12-3 or TRBV12-4 to TRBJ1-6; TRBD1 aligns across 7 bases. V shed 1 base, J shed 7 bases, and the junction held 1 base outside the gene matches. The CDR3 consists of 14 residues. Written as DNA, the CDR3 is TGTGCCAGCAGTTTAGGACAGGGAAATTCACCCCTCCACCTT. Protein sequence: CASSLGQGNSPLHL.

The chain joins TRBV5-1 to TRBJ2-3; 8 nucleotides align to TRBD1. This CDR3 is 15 amino acids long. V lost 3 bases to trimming and J lost 2 bases; unmatched junction nucleotides: 5. CDR1 is SGHRS, CDR2 YFSETQ, per germline. CDR3 region: CASSSRDRTTDTQYF. The CDR3 region has the DNA TGCGCCAGCAGCTCCCGGGACAGGACCACAGATACGCAGTATTTT.

This clonotype was detected ten times or more. The rearrangement uses TRBV11-2 and TRBJ1-1; D perhaps matches TRBD1 (6 bases). CDR1 and CDR2 (germline): SGHAT, FQNNGV. With 4 bases removed from V and 0 bases from J, the gap between germline ends came to 15 bases. The CDR3 has 16 residues. In DNA form, the CDR3 reads TGTGCCAGCAGCTCGATCCGTTCAGGGGTGAACACTGAAGCTTTCTTT. Translating it yields CASSSIRSGVNTEAFF.

This clonotype was recorded many times. One end of the junction fails to match germline, which may point to a read error. This sequence joins TRBV6-1 and TRBJ2-2, with 8 bases lining up with TRBD1. In germline, CDR1 is MNHNS, CDR2 SASEGT. This CDR3 contains 16 residues. The CDR3 is CASSEGQAMNTGELFF. CDR3 sequence (DNA): TGCGCCAGCAGTGAGGGACAGGCAATGAACACCGGGGAGCTGTTTTTT.

This clonotype was detected ten times or more. V and J are TRBV5-1 and TRBJ1-1; D unresolved. CDR1 and CDR2 from the germline V gene are SGHRS and YFSETQ. Trimming shortened V by 3 bases and J by 0 bases, and 12 bases separated the two germline ends. This CDR3 spans 15 amino acids. In DNA form, the CDR3 reads TGCGCCAGCAGCTCCGGAACCGGGCTGAACACTGAAGCTTTCTTT. As protein: CASSSGTGLNTEAFF. The whole variable domain, remainder taken from reference TRBV5-1 and TRBJ1-1, is KAGVTQTPRYLIKTRGQQVTLSCSPISGHRSVSWYQQTPGQGLQFLFEYFSETQRNKGNFPGRFSGRQFSNSRSEMNVSTLELGDSALYLCASSSGTGLNTEAFFGQGTRLTVV.

This clonotype occurred many times. The V call is TRBV2, the J call TRBJ2-2; D is unclear. The CDR3 is 11 residues long. Deletions cut 3 bases from V and 6 bases from J, with 2 bases between. The V gene's germline CDR1 is SNHLY and CDR2 FYNNEI. This CDR3 is CASSDPGELFF. The CDR3 DNA is TGTGCCAGCAGTGATCCCGGGGAGCTGTTTTTT.

Ten or more counts support this clonotype. J is TRBJ1-6 and V is TRBV20-1; D gene uncertain. V lost 2 bases, J lost 10 bases, and 9 bases lay in between. The germline CDR1 and CDR2 sequences are DFQATT and SNEGSKA (reference sequence). This CDR3 has 12 residues. CDR3 bases: TGCAGTGCTAGAACCGACCGATCACCCCTCCACTTT. Translating gives CSARTDRSPLHF.

A few counts support this clonotype. The rearrangement links TRBV9 to TRBJ1-1; maybe TRBD1 (6 bases). V gave up 4 bases and J gave up 1 base, with 11 bases separating them. The length of the CDR3 is 14 residues. From germline, CDR1 is SGDLS and CDR2 YYNGEE. The CDR3 is CASSQTGANTEAFF. CDR3 bases: TGTGCCAGCAGCCAGACAGGAGCGAACACTGAAGCTTTCTTT.

This clonotype has more than one count but fewer than ten. This rearrangement joins TRBV7-9 to TRBJ1-4; no firm D call. Looked up from germline, CDR1 is SEHNR and CDR2 is FQNEAQ (reference sequence). The CDR3 is 15 residues long. V dropped 5 bases and J dropped 8 bases, with 18 bases sitting between them. The CDR3 region has the DNA TGTGCCAGCAGCCGCCTCCGGATTGGAGTAGAAAAACTGTTTTTT. Amino acid sequence: CASSRLRIGVEKLFF.

The V and J genes are TRBV4-3 and TRBJ2-4; 7 nucleotides line up with TRBD2. Germline-derived CDR1 and CDR2 are LGHNA and YSLEER. The CDR3 totals 15 residues. The V segment lost 3 bases and the J segment 1 base; nucleotides outside the gene matches: 3. This CDR3 is CASSQGSGAKNIQYF. In DNA, the CDR3 is TGCGCCAGCAGCCAGGGTAGCGGGGCCAAAAACATTCAGTACTTC.

This clonotype was detected many times. The rearrangement links TRBV29-1 to TRBJ1-5, with 7 nucleotides matching TRBD1. Germline V gene lookup returns CDR1 SQVTM and CDR2 ANQGSEA. V dropped 7 bases and J dropped 1; count of bases not matched to a gene: 7. The CDR3 is 14 residues long. CDR3 DNA sequence: TGCAGCGCTACAGGGGACGGAAGCAATCAGCCCCAGCATTTT. It is translated as CSATGDGSNQPQHF.

This clonotype occurred many times. The chain joins TRBV7-2 to TRBJ1-4; no clear D. Germline-derived CDR1 and CDR2 are SGHTA and FQGNSA. The CDR3 contains 13 residues. V lost 1 base to trimming and J lost 6 bases, with 6 bases between them. The CDR3 loop reads CASSLVGDEKLFF. DNA for the CDR3: TGTGCCAGCAGCTTAGTCGGGGATGAAAAACTGTTTTTT.

V is TRBV7-3 and J is TRBJ2-7, with 7 positions matching TRBD1. Germline CDR1 and CDR2: SGHTA and FQGTGA. V trimming: 5 bases; J trimming: 5 bases; junction bases outside the gene matches: 3. This CDR3 has 12 amino acids. CDR3 DNA sequence: TGTGCCAGCAGCCCAACAGGGGACGAGCAGTACTTC. This translates into CASSPTGDEQYF.